Listed below are T cell receptor beta chains from one sample, sequenced in a study of PD-L1 blockade in urothelial cancer. Produced via immunoSEQ multiplex PCR; TCRdb's table is partial and in-frame only. There are 83,000 or so clones in the sample; roughly 80% occur only once, and roughly 8% lies in the top ten. Source: PBMCs, taken around atezolizumab (anti-PD-L1) treatment. These receptors came from a man aged 65-85 years with urothelial cancer. Each CDR3 is given without its conserved first and last residue. Fields, in order: CDR3 length, clone size, V gene, CDR3 protein. Rows may omit the clone size; those that give it use once, few, many or a size class.

>12|few|TRBV6-5
ASSYGGRGYGYT
>12|few|TRBV19
ASSIGSAYNEQF
>13|NA|TRBV6-6
ASSYEGTSWVEQF
>14|NA|TRBV19
ASSANRGPSTDTQY
>14|NA|TRBV7-2
ASSLSGTSSGNTIY
>14|NA|TRBV7-2
ASSPEGRGGQETQY
>11|NA|TRBV2
ASSARQATEAF
>14|NA|TRBV5-1
ASSGGRDRGQEKLF
>16|NA|TRBV7-2
ASRNLPGTSGSPQEQY
>11|NA|TRBV7-9
ASRGASAGELF
>13|NA|TRBV6-6
ASSYRGGTNEKLF
>11|NA|TRBV15
ATSLDGKGEQY
>10|NA|TRBV12-5
ASADREETQY
>11|NA|TRBV30
AWGLQGEVGYT
>13|once|TRBV12-5
ASGLTGGSTDTQY
>11|NA|TRBV14
ATKGQGNTEAF
>17|NA|TRBV7-9
ASSGGTSGKGLYYNEQF
>13|NA|TRBV5-6
ASSLGTGRTGELF
>14|NA|TRBV4-1
ASSRQMSAGQETQY
>13|NA|TRBV7-8
ASSSTGGGNSPLH